What follows are 16 T cell receptor beta chains derived from one specimen sequenced in a study of T cell responses to AZD1222 COVID-19 vaccine. Some clones are missing from TCRdb's copy, which holds only in-frame ones; the method was immunoSEQ multiplex PCR. The repertoire holds roughly 66,000 clones, with 85% to 90% as singletons. Specimen: peripheral blood, collected 28 days after the second dose of the MenACWY control vaccine. These receptors were obtained from an adult who received the MenACWY meningococcal vaccine as a control.

The chain joins TRBV19 to TRBJ2-2; D is unclear. The CDR3 extends over 14 amino acids. V was clipped by 2 bases and J by 4 bases, with 8 bases between them. From germline, CDR1 is LNHDA and CDR2 SQIVND (reference sequence). DNA for the CDR3: TGTGCCAGTAGTATATATCAGAGCACCGGGGAGCTGTTTTTT. Protein: CASSIYQSTGELFF.

This clone has just a few counts. The V gene is TRBV6-5, the J gene TRBJ1-1, with D hard to call. Germline values: CDR1 MNHEY, CDR2 SVGAGI. Deletions cut 7 bases from V and 4 bases from J, with 13 bases between. This CDR3 contains 13 residues. The CDR3 region is CASTTVAGTEAFF. The CDR3 bases are TGTGCCAGCACAACAGTTGCGGGCACTGAAGCTTTCTTT.

The chain joins TRBV4-1 to TRBJ2-7; possible D gene TRBD1, 6 bases. Trimming removed 3 bases from V and 4 bases from J, with 10 bases in between. Germline CDR1 reads MGHRA; CDR2 reads YSYEKL. CDR3 length: 13 amino acids. CDR3 residues: CASSQVGQYEQYF. The CDR3 DNA follows: TGCGCCAGCAGCCAGGTAGGACAGTACGAGCAGTACTTC.

The V and J genes are TRBV7-2 and TRBJ2-7; 7 positions agree with TRBD1. The CDR3 covers 14 residues. With 5 bases clipped from V and 6 bases from J, the junction kept 10 bases outside the gene matches. Germline values: CDR1 SGHTA, CDR2 FQGNSA. The CDR3 DNA sequence: TGTGCCAGCAGCATCCGACAGGGCGGAGGCGAGCAGTACTTC. As protein: CASSIRQGGGEQYF.

The chain has TRBV11-3 and TRBJ2-1; TRBD2 agrees at 13 bases. With V trimmed by 5 bases and J by 8 bases, 6 bases remained unmatched. Per germline, CDR1 SGHNT and CDR2 YENEEA. The CDR3 contains 15 residues. CDR3 region: CASSLGLAGEHEQFF. CDR3 in DNA: TGTGCCAGCAGCCTCGGACTAGCGGGAGAGCATGAGCAGTTCTTC.

The J gene is TRBJ2-7, the V gene TRBV5-1; D gene uncertain. The CDR3 totals 14 residues. Germline V gene sequence: CDR1 SGHRS, CDR2 YFSETQ. Trimming shortened V by 0 bases and J by 0 bases, and 7 bases separated the two germline ends. CDR3 region: CASSLDLYSYEQYF. The CDR3 DNA sequence: TGCGCCAGCAGCTTGGACCTATACTCCTACGAGCAGTACTTC. Looking up the rest from reference TRBV5-1 and TRBJ2-7 gives the full variable domain: KAGVTQTPRYLIKTRGQQVTLSCSPISGHRSVSWYQQTPGQGLQFLFEYFSETQRNKGNFPGRFSGRQFSNSRSEMNVSTLELGDSALYLCASSLDLYSYEQYFGPGTRLTVT.

The chain is built from TRBV4-1 and TRBJ2-1, with TRBD1 matching over 10 bases. The V gene's germline CDR1 is MGHRA and CDR2 YSYEKL. The CDR3 is 14 amino acids. J was trimmed by 8 bases and V by 1 base; bases with no gene match: 2. The CDR3 sequence: CASSQGQGADEQFF. The DNA of the CDR3 is TGCGCCAGCAGCCAAGGACAGGGGGCGGATGAGCAGTTCTTC.

The rearrangement joins TRBV7-8 to TRBJ2-7; TRBD2 matches at 13 bases. J lost 6 bases, V lost 2 bases, and 1 base had no gene match. CDR1 and CDR2 from the germline V gene are SGHVS and FQNEAQ. The CDR3 covers 14 residues. Here the CDR3 reads CASSLRLAGGEQYF. The CDR3, as DNA: TGTGCCAGCAGCTTAAGACTAGCGGGAGGCGAGCAGTACTTC.

V usage is TRBV9 and J usage is TRBJ2-6; 8 bases are a match to TRBD1. Germline V gene data show CDR1 as SGDLS and CDR2 as YYNGEE. The CDR3 totals 16 residues. Trimming cost V 4 bases and J 3 bases; bases outside gene matches: 6. The CDR3 region is CASSNQGAGGANVLTF. The DNA for the CDR3 is TGTGCCAGCAGCAACCAGGGGGCTGGTGGGGCCAACGTCCTGACTTTC.

The rearrangement uses TRBV5-8 and TRBJ2-7; a possible D gene is TRBD1 (6 bases). Trimming left V 5 bases short and J 5 bases short, with 17 bases between. The V gene's germline CDR1 is SGHTS and CDR2 YDEGEE. CDR3 size: 14 residues. Here the CDR3 reads CASRNTGLENEQYF. CDR3 nucleotides: TGTGCCAGCAGGAACACAGGGCTGGAGAACGAGCAGTACTTC. Full variable domain (rest looked up from reference TRBV5-8 and TRBJ2-7): EAGVTQSPTHLIKTRGQQATLRCSPISGHTSVYWYQQALGLGLQFLLWYDEGEERNRGNFPPRFSGRQFPNYSSELNVNALELEDSALYLCASRNTGLENEQYFGPGTRLTVT.

The V gene is TRBV14, the J gene TRBJ2-1; TRBD2 aligns across 9 bases. The CDR3 runs 13 residues. CDR1 is SGHDN, CDR2 FVKESK, per germline. V was clipped by 10 bases and J by 4 bases; unmatched bases: 5. The CDR3 sequence: CANLAGSYNEQFF. In nucleotides, the CDR3 is TGTGCCAACCTAGCGGGAAGTTACAATGAGCAGTTCTTC.

The chain recombines TRBV3-1 (or the pseudogene TRBV3-2) with TRBJ1-6; perhaps TRBD1 as D (6 bases). The CDR3 length is 14 residues. The germline V and J ends were trimmed by 0 bases and 10 bases, with 10 bases remaining between them. Germline V lookup: CDR1 LGHDT, CDR2 YNNKEL (reference sequence). The CDR3 DNA reads as TGTGCCAGCAGCCAAGAGTCAGGGGACTCACCCCTCCACTTT. Translation gives CASSQESGDSPLHF.

V is TRBV9 and J is TRBJ2-7; D is ambiguous. Germline V gene data show CDR1 as SGDLS and CDR2 as YYNGEE. The V end was cut by 0 bases, the J end by 9 bases, with 13 bases between. This CDR3 has 13 residues. The CDR3 sequence is CASSVGVTAGQYF. The CDR3, as DNA: TGTGCCAGCAGCGTAGGGGTCACCGCAGGGCAGTACTTC.

The rearrangement links TRBV28 to TRBJ1-4; possibly TRBD1 for D (6 bases). The CDR3 is made up of 15 amino acids. Germline CDR1 is MDHEN and CDR2 is SYDVKM. Trimming removed 7 bases at V and 6 bases at J, with 18 bases between. As DNA, the CDR3 is TGTGCCAGCACCCCGGGGGGCAGGGATCATGAAAAACTGTTTTTT. Protein: CASTPGGRDHEKLFF.

The genes are TRBV28 and TRBJ1-2; D gene ambiguous. Germline CDR1 and CDR2: MDHEN and SYDVKM. V lost 4 bases, J lost 5 bases, and 17 bases lay in between. This CDR3 comprises 15 residues. The CDR3 reads CASSYPAAVGYGYTF. The CDR3 nucleotides are TGTGCCAGCAGTTACCCGGCAGCTGTAGGGTATGGCTACACCTTC.

The chain uses TRBV28 and TRBJ1-1; perhaps TRBD1 as D (5 bases). CDR1 is MDHEN and CDR2 is SYDVKM in the germline V gene. Between the trimmed V and J ends, which lost 6 bases and 11 bases, there was a span of 16 bases. This CDR3 is 12 amino acids long. The CDR3 sequence is CASSLQVGLAFF. The CDR3 DNA sequence: TGTGCCAGCAGCCTTCAGGTGGGACTGGCTTTCTTT.